The source of this TCR beta chain is a study of blood T cell dynamics during melanoma immunotherapy. Notes on the study in general: Disease-control patients' PBMC repertoires became either more clonal or more diverse at W3.

Clones were sequenced by immunoSEQ multiplex PCR, and TCRdb holds only the in-frame ones, with some missing. The sample gives some 25,000 clones, 87% of which show up once; roughly 4.6% is in the top ten. Germline V gene data show CDR1 as SGHVS and CDR2 as FQNEAQ. This CDR3 has 15 residues. V lost 0 bases to trimming and J lost 2 bases, with 11 bases between them. Documented time point: pre-treatment baseline. Disease control meant complete response, partial response or stable disease at 12 weeks. Patients with prior systemic cancer treatment, concomitant immunosuppressants, or other active malignancies were excluded. Remarks on this clone: Its antigen is as yet unknown.

The clonotype was recovered from a human donor with melanoma. The chain is built from TRBV7-8 and TRBJ2-7; possibly TRBD2 for D (5 bases). The sequencing used blood, collected from a patient treated with checkpoint blockade. CDR3 region: CASSLASVATYEQYF. Written as DNA, the CDR3 is TGTGCCAGCAGCTTAGCTAGCGTGGCTACCTACGAGCAGTACTTC.